The following is a T cell receptor beta chain sequence with its context. These data are taken from a study of blood T cell repertoires in COVID-19. About the study: PBMCs, B-cell-depleted T cells, or T cells were the source of the cDNA or gDNA that made up the material.

Sequencing used immunoSEQ multiplex PCR; TCRdb keeps in-frame clones, though not all of them. The profile covers some 300,000 clones, with approximately 88% appearing a single time and 1% taken by the ten largest. V lost 4 bases, J lost 5 bases, and 10 bases stayed unmatched. CDR3 length: 15 amino acids. CDR1 is SGHRS, CDR2 YFSETQ, per germline. Recovered status applied to Cohort 3 donors who had two consecutive negative PCRs. It also applied to those with clearance or with symptom resolution. The clonotype originates from a woman aged 25 to 39 who had recovered from COVID-19. V is TRBV5-1 and J is TRBJ1-2; 8 nucleotides line up with TRBD1. Sequencing was carried out using PBMCs or T cells enriched from blood (not recorded which). CDR3 region: CASSPKGQVVYGYTF. Written as DNA, the CDR3 is TGCGCCAGCAGCCCAAAGGGACAGGTCGTTTATGGCTACACCTTC.